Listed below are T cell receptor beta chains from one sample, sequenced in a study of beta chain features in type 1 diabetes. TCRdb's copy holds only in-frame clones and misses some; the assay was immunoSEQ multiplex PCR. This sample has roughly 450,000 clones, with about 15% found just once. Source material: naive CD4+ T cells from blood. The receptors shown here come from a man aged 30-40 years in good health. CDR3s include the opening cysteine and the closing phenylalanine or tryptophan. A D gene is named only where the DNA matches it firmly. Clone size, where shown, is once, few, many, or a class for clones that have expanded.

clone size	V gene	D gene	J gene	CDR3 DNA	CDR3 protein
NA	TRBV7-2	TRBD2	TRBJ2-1	TGTGCCAGCAGCTTAGTATCGGCGGGGGTGCCGCGGCAGTTCTTC	CASSLVSAGVPRQFF
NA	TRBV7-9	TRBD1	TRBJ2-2	TGTGCCAGCAGCCGTGGGACAGCGACATTCGGGGAGCTGTTTTTT	CASSRGTATFGELFF
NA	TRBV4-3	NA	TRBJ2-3	TGCGCCAGCAGCCAGGACAGATCCGGGACACCAACAGATACGCAGTATTTT	CASSQDRSGTPTDTQYF
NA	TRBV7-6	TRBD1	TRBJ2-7	TGTGCCAGCAGTCCGACAGGGGTTGAGTACGAGCAGTACTTC	CASSPTGVEYEQYF
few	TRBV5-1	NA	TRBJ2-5	TGCGCCAGCAGCGTAGTCCAAGAGACCCAGTACTTC	CASSVVQETQYF
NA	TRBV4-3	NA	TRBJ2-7	TGCGCCAGCAGCCAGCAAAGAAGCTCCTACGAGCAGTACTTC	CASSQQRSSYEQYF
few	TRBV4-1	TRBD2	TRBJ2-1	TGCGCCAGCAGCCAGGGACTAGATAGCTCCTACAATGAGCAGTTCTTC	CASSQGLDSSYNEQFF
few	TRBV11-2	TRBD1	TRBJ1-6	TGTGCCAGCACTCCGCGACCAGGGGGCCCCAATTCACCCCTCCACTTT	CASTPRPGGPNSPLHF
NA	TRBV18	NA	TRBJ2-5	TGTGCCAGCTCCCCTCTTCCGACAGCGACCCAAGAGACCCAGTACTTC	CASSPLPTATQETQYF
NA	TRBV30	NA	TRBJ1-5	TGTGCCTGGACAGGCTATCAGCCCCAGCATTTT	CAWTGYQPQHF
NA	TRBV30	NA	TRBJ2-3	TGTGCCTGGAGTCGAGCGGGTAGCACAGATACGCAGTATTTT	CAWSRAGSTDTQYF
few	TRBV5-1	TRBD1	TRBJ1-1	TGCGCCAGCAGGCCCACCGGGACAGAGAACACTGAAGCTTTCTTT	CASRPTGTENTEAFF
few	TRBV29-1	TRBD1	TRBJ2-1	TGCAGCGTAGACTCGGGACAGGTCGATATCAAGTTCTTC	CSVDSGQVDIKFF
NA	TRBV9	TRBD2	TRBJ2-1	TGTGCCAGCAGCGTAGGGAGCGGGGGGTCCTACAATGAGCAGTTCTTC	CASSVGSGGSYNEQFF
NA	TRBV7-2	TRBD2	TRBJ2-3	TGTGCCAGCAGCTTACCCGAGCGGGGTCCGTTCACAGATACGCAGTATTTT	CASSLPERGPFTDTQYF
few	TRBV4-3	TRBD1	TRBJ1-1	TGCGCCAGCAGCCAAGATCTGGACAGGGGGGCTGAAGCTTTCTTT	CASSQDLDRGAEAFF
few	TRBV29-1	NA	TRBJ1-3	TGCAGCGTTGGGGGGCGGAACTCTGGAAACACCATATATTTT	CSVGGRNSGNTIYF
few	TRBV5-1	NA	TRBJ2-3	TGCGCCAGCAGCTTCCTAGGACCGGGGTCGGTGGATACGCAGTATTTT	CASSFLGPGSVDTQYF
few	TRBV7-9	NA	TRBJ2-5	TGTGCCAGCAGCTTAAGGGGACAAGAGACCCAGTACTTC	CASSLRGQETQYF
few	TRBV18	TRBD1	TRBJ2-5	TGTGCCAGCTCACCACTAGGACAGGGACAAGAGACCCAGTACTTC	CASSPLGQGQETQYF
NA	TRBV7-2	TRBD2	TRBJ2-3	TGTGCCAGCAGCTCCATAGGACTAGCGGGGGCCCAGTATTTT	CASSSIGLAGAQYF
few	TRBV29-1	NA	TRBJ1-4	TGCAGCGTTGTTCCCCAGGCTGGAGTAAAACTGTTTTTT	CSVVPQAGVKLFF
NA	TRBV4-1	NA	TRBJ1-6	TGCGCCAGCAGCCAAGTTAGACAAGGGGCATGGGGAGGTAATTCACCCCTCCACTTT	CASSQVRQGAWGGNSPLHF
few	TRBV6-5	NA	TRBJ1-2	TGTGCCAGCAGTTACGGAGGCGTTCCCGAGGGTGGCTACACCTTC	CASSYGGVPEGGYTF
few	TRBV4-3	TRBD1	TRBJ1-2	TGCGCCAGCAGCCAAGTAACGGGACAGATAAACTATGGCTACACCTTC	CASSQVTGQINYGYTF
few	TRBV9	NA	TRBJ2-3	TGTGCCAGCAGCGTTGACGGCGGAGCTAGCACAGATACGCAGTATTTT	CASSVDGGASTDTQYF
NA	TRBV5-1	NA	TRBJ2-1	TGCGCCAGCAGCGCCGGGACAACTCGGGGTGAGCAGTTCTTC	CASSAGTTRGEQFF
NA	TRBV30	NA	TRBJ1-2	TGTGCCAGACTCGTGCCTGGGGGCTACACCTTC	CARLVPGGYTF
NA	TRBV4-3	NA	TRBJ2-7	TGCGCCAGCAGCCCCTCCCGCGGACCCTACGAGCAGTACTTC	CASSPSRGPYEQYF
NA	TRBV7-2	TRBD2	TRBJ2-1	TGTGCCAGCAGCCCCCTGGGGACTAGCGGGGAAGAGCAGTTCTTC	CASSPLGTSGEEQFF
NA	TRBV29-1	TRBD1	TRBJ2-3	TGCAGCGTGGCCCCCGGGACAGGGGCCACCGATACGCAGTATTTT	CSVAPGTGATDTQYF
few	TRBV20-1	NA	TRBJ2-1	TGCAGTGCTAGAGCCTCTGAGCAGTTCTTC	CSARASEQFF
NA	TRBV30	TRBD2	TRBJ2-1	TGTGCCTCGACGGGAGGGCCCGGTTCCTACAATGAGCAGTTCTTC	CASTGGPGSYNEQFF
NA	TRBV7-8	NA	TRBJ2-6	TGTGCCAGCAGCCTCCTACCCGTAAGCTCTGGGGCCAACGTCCTGACTTTC	CASSLLPVSSGANVLTF
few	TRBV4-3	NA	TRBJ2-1	TGCGCCAGCAGCCAAGATCCCCTTATGGCGGGGGAGCAGTTCTTC	CASSQDPLMAGEQFF
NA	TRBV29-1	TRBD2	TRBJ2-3	TGCAGCGTTGAAAGAACTAGCGGGGGGATCGGTACGCAGTATTTT	CSVERTSGGIGTQYF